The 24 T cell receptor beta chains below come from one sample, sequenced in a study of blood T cell repertoires in COVID-19 (dated by TCRdb to about 2020). The library relied on the immunoSEQ multiplex PCR assay. In TCRdb, the immuneACCESS table is reduced to in-frame sequences with V and J assigned. These tables do not hold every clone; where another copy was compared, an unresolved V gene accounts for under half, and the others remain unexplained. Recorded for this sample are tens of thousands of clones; less than 90% of them occurred a single time. Around 3.2% of the sample comes from the top ten. The sample comprised peripheral blood. The receptor set was obtained from an elderly man with acute or convalescent COVID-19.

This clone was recorded only once. CDR3 nucleotides: TGTGCCAGCAGCCTTGACGCGGTGAACACCATATATTTT. It encodes CASSLDAVNTIYF. The V gene is TRBV28, the J gene TRBJ1-3; D not resolved. Germline V gene sequence: CDR1 MDHEN, CDR2 SYDVKM. V dropped 6 bases and J dropped 7 bases, with 13 bases sitting between them. The CDR3 loop spans 13 amino acids.

The chain combines TRBV7-9 with TRBJ2-2; TRBD1 matches at 9 bases. The CDR3 is made up of 19 amino acids. Germline V gene data show CDR1 as SEHNR and CDR2 as FQNEAQ (reference sequence). The V segment lost 2 bases and the J segment 3 bases; nucleotides outside the gene matches: 13. CDR3 nucleotides: TGTGCCAGCAGCTTAAGAAAACGAACGGACAGGGGCTACACCGGGGAGCTGTTTTTT. Its translation is CASSLRKRTDRGYTGELFF. Complete variable domain (other parts from reference TRBV7-9 and TRBJ2-2): DTGVSQNPRHKITKRGQNVTFRCDPISEHNRLYWYRQTLGQGPEFLTYFQNEAQLEKSRLLSDRFSAERPKGSFSTLEIQRTEQGDSAMYLCASSLRKRTDRGYTGELFFGEGSRLTVL.

The gene calls are TRBV5-1 and TRBJ1-1; D remains ambiguous. The CDR3 has 15 amino acids. V lost 5 bases and J lost 3, with 17 bases in between. CDR1 and CDR2 from the germline V gene are SGHRS and YFSETQ. CDR3 residues: CASRTQANLDTEAFF. CDR3 coding DNA: TGCGCCAGCAGAACCCAGGCCAATCTCGACACTGAAGCTTTCTTT.

A few counts support this clone. This sequence joins TRBV6-5 and TRBJ2-7, with 11 bases matching TRBD2. Trimming removed 6 bases from V and 5 bases from J; junction bases left unmatched: 9. This CDR3 is 15 amino acids long. CDR1 MNHEY and CDR2 SVGAGI come from the germline V gene. CDR3 loop: CASRPPLAGAHEQYF. CDR3 bases: TGTGCCAGCAGGCCCCCACTAGCGGGAGCTCACGAGCAGTACTTC.

The chain links TRBV5-6 to TRBJ2-7; D perhaps matches TRBD2 (5 bases). V shed 4 bases and J shed 1 base, with 12 bases lying between them. The germline CDR1 and CDR2 sequences are SGHDT and YYEEEE. The CDR3 contains 14 residues. The CDR3 coding sequence is TGTGCCAGCAGCCCTGGTTCGGGATCCTACGAGCAGTACTTC. Its translation is CASSPGSGSYEQYF.

The rearrangement links TRBV28 to TRBJ2-1; D may be TRBD1 (5 bases). The CDR3 loop spans 12 amino acids. Trimming shortened V by 7 bases and J by 5 bases, and 9 bases separated the two germline ends. In germline, CDR1 is MDHEN, CDR2 SYDVKM. CDR3 in DNA: TGTGCCAGCAATGACAGAAACAATGAGCAGTTCTTC. Residues: CASNDRNNEQFF.

V is TRBV6-6 and J is TRBJ1-2; 7 bases map to TRBD1. The trim removed 6 bases at V and 2 bases at J, leaving 0 bases unmatched. This CDR3 is built from 12 residues. The germline gives CDR1 MNHNY, CDR2 SVGAGI (reference sequence). The CDR3 sequence is CASRTGNYGYTF. The CDR3 DNA sequence: TGTGCCAGCAGGACAGGGAACTATGGCTACACCTTC.

As for this clone: One end of the junction fails to match germline, which may point to a read error. The V and J genes are TRBV5-1 and TRBJ1-1, with 9 bases that match TRBD1. Germline values: CDR1 SGHRS, CDR2 YFSETQ. This CDR3 contains 16 residues. CDR3 DNA sequence: TGCGCCAGCAGATTGGGACAGGGTTCCATGAACACTGAAGCTTTCTTT. Translating it yields CASRLGQGSMNTEAFF.

The CDR3: CASSLPGQGRYGYTF. CDR3 sequence (DNA): TGTGCCAGCAGCCTACCGGGACAGGGGAGATATGGCTACACCTTC. This chain connects TRBV3-1 (or the pseudogene TRBV3-2) to TRBJ1-2, with 10 bases lining up with TRBD1. The J segment lost 5 bases and the V segment lost 4 bases, leaving 7 bases of the junction unmatched. The CDR3 runs to 15 residues. Germline CDR1 and CDR2: LGHDT and YNNKEL (reference sequence).

This chain uses TRBV20-1 with TRBJ2-5, with D possibly TRBD1 on 5 matching bases. Looked up from germline, CDR1 is DFQATT and CDR2 is SNEGSKA (reference sequence). The V end lost 5 bases, the J end lost 5 bases, and 9 bases lay between the germline ends. This CDR3 has 11 amino acids. This CDR3 is CSAPNRETQYF. DNA of the CDR3: TGCAGTGCTCCAAACAGGGAGACCCAGTACTTC.

This clone showed up just a few times. This sequence joins TRBV6-5 and TRBJ2-7; tentative D call: TRBD1 (7 bases). This CDR3 is built from 16 residues. Germline CDR1 reads MNHEY; CDR2 reads SVGAGI. V lost 0 bases to trimming and J lost 4 bases, with 16 bases between them. This CDR3 reads CASSYSGGTAKYEQYF. As DNA, the CDR3 is TGTGCCAGCAGTTACTCAGGGGGGACAGCAAAATACGAGCAGTACTTC.

The genes are TRBV5-8 and TRBJ1-1; 7 nucleotides match TRBD1. The J segment lost 1 base and the V segment lost 4 bases, leaving 10 bases of the junction unmatched. This CDR3 contains 16 residues. Germline CDR1 SGHTS, CDR2 YDEGEE. CDR3: CASSPTGSVANTEAFF. The CDR3 DNA is TGTGCCAGCAGCCCGACAGGGTCCGTGGCGAACACTGAAGCTTTCTTT.

This clone has a single count. The rearrangement joins TRBV27 to TRBJ1-5; no clear D. V gave up 2 bases and J gave up 1 base, with 6 bases separating them. Germline V gives CDR1 MNHEY, CDR2 SMNVEV (reference sequence). The CDR3 runs 14 residues. This CDR3 is CASSLDRSNQPQHF. The DNA of the CDR3 is TGTGCCAGCAGTTTAGATAGAAGCAATCAGCCCCAGCATTTT.

V is TRBV6-1 and J is TRBJ1-6, with TRBD1 matching 8 bases. CDR1 MNHNS and CDR2 SASEGT come from the germline V gene. The junction had 4 bases not matched to a gene; V was cut back by 1 base and J by 8 bases. This CDR3 spans 15 amino acids. In DNA, the CDR3 is TGTGCCAGCAGTGAAGTTGGGACAGGAGATTCACCCCTCCACTTT. Encoded protein: CASSEVGTGDSPLHF.

This clone was observed a handful of times. The chain's CDR3 is CASSLAGTSVYNEQFF. DNA for the CDR3: TGCGCCAGCAGCCTCGCCGGGACTAGCGTGTACAATGAGCAGTTCTTC. This chain connects TRBV4-1 to TRBJ2-1, with 10 positions matching TRBD2. This CDR3 contains 16 residues. Germline trimming cut 4 bases from V and 4 bases from J; bases unmatched to any gene: 7. Per germline, CDR1 MGHRA and CDR2 YSYEKL.

The chain employs TRBV9 and TRBJ2-3, with 7 bases matching TRBD2. CDR1 and CDR2 (germline): SGDLS, YYNGEE. CDR3 length equals 15 residues. Trimming took 2 bases from V and 0 from J; bases not matched to a gene: 3. CDR3 in DNA: TGTGCCAGCAGCGTTCGAGCGGGGAGCACAGATACGCAGTATTTT. This sequence encodes CASSVRAGSTDTQYF.

This chain uses TRBV5-5 with TRBJ1-5; TRBD1 might be the D (5 bases). Germline V gene lookup returns CDR1 SGHKS and CDR2 YYEKEE (reference sequence). The CDR3 length is 18 residues. V lost 5 bases to trimming and J lost 0 bases, with 21 bases between them. CDR3 coding DNA: TGTGCCAGCAGTCCCGCCCCGGGGGGGAGATATAGCAATCAGCCCCAGCATTTT. Translated: CASSPAPGGRYSNQPQHF.

The chain couples TRBV29-1 to TRBJ1-2; no definite D call. CDR1 is SQVTM and CDR2 is ANQGSEA in the germline V gene. Trimming left V 1 base short and J 2 bases short, with 8 bases between. The CDR3 totals 13 residues. CDR3 nucleotide sequence: TGCAGCGTTGAAGTCACGCGAAACTATGGCTACACCTTC. Amino acids: CSVEVTRNYGYTF.

In DNA form, the CDR3 reads TGTGCCAGCAGAGAGACTGCAGGGATATGGACTGAAGCTTTCTTT. Its translation is CASRETAGIWTEAFF. The genes are TRBV2 and TRBJ1-1, with a possible D match to TRBD1 (5 bases). CDR1 is SNHLY and CDR2 is FYNNEI in the germline V gene. The ends were cut back, 6 bases at V and 5 bases at J, with 19 bases in the middle. The CDR3 has 15 residues.

This clone has only one observation. The chain links TRBV11-3 to TRBJ2-5, with D perhaps TRBD2 (6 bases). Germline assignment: CDR1 SGHNT and CDR2 YENEEA. V was cut by 4 bases and J by 3 bases, with 15 bases left in between. The CDR3 covers 15 residues. This CDR3 is CASSSPRDSEETQYF. The CDR3 DNA reads TGTGCCAGCAGCTCCCCCCGGGACTCAGAAGAGACCCAGTACTTC.

The V call is TRBV1, the J call TRBJ2-1; TRBD2 is taken as the D call from the table, unchecked against the DNA. TRBV1 is noted as a pseudogene. CDR3 length: 20 amino acids. CDR3 bases: TGCACCAGCAGCCAAGATCGAGCGGACCTACTAGCGGGAGACGGCAATGAGCAGTTCTTC. Translating it yields CTSSQDRADLLAGDGNEQFF.

Comment on this clone: The sample has other DNA sequences that encode this CDR3 too. This chain links TRBV18 with TRBJ2-2; 10 nucleotides align to TRBD1. V shed 3 bases and J 3 bases; nucleotides not matched to a gene: 4. The CDR3 is 16 residues long. Germline-derived CDR1 and CDR2 are KGHSH and LQKENI. Here the CDR3 DNA reads TGTGCCAGCTCACCCTCCGGGACAGGGGACACCGGGGAGCTGTTTTTT. It yields the protein CASSPSGTGDTGELFF.

Here the CDR3 reads CATAAGGDTQYF. The CDR3 nucleotides read TGTGCCACCGCTGCAGGGGGAGATACGCAGTATTTT. The chain uses TRBV24-1 and TRBJ2-3; TRBD1 aligns across 7 bases. V gave up 9 bases and J gave up 5 bases; unmatched junction bases: 4. This CDR3 has 12 amino acids. The germline CDR1 and CDR2 sequences are KGHDR and SFDVKD.

J is TRBJ2-7 and V is TRBV25-1; 8 bases align to TRBD1. This CDR3 contains 14 residues. J gave up 5 bases and V 4 bases, and 7 bases lay outside the gene matches. Germline V gene sequence: CDR1 MGHDK, CDR2 SYGVNS. In DNA form, the CDR3 reads TGTGCCAGCAGTGCGACAGGGGAACTGCACGAGCAGTACTTC. It translates to CASSATGELHEQYF.